The clone carrying this T cell receptor beta chain is labeled medium-sized based on frequency. Its antigen is unidentified. This record belongs to a study of human CD8 memory T cell subsets. General observations from the study: The beta chain was the only T cell receptor chain that the study sequenced. Measured by normalized Shannon-Wiener diversity, stem-like memory and precursor exhausted T cells were similarly high in diversity, which was not the case for effector memory cells.

UMI-labeled 5' RACE was the method by which TCR beta libraries were made. TCRdb reanalyzed the 5' RACE reads, giving one entry per CDR3 protein sequence and no DNA. The sample data list almost 9,500 distinct CDR3 sequences. The length of the CDR3 is 12 residues. CDR1 and CDR2 (germline): MDHEN, SYDVKM. Sequencing was performed on CD8+ T cells from PBMCs. V gene TRBV28 combines with J gene TRBJ2-7; the D call of TRBD2 rests on TCRdb alone, since no DNA is present to check it. The sequence was collected from a human donor in good health. The CDR3 loop is CASSPADYEQYF.